This T cell receptor beta chain appears in the sequencing data of a study of regulatory T cells in long-lasting Graves disease (dated by TCRdb to the early 2020s). The study in broad terms: Antithyroid drugs had been taken for less than 3 months by newly diagnosed Graves' disease patients. A total of 35 or so samples were covered by TCR sequencing, comprising approximately 13 persistent and some 20 newly diagnosed Graves' disease patients. This study used TCR sequencing and RNA sequencing of peripheral blood to compare persistent Graves' disease patients against newly diagnosed Graves' disease patients. The study was conducted in China and was registered as a clinical trial. Results the study describes overall, beyond this receptor: Only the TCR beta chain was sequenced and analyzed. The small sample size was acknowledged by the authors as a limitation that may reduce accuracy. Compared with newly diagnosed patients, patients with persistent Graves' disease had lower TCR Shannon entropy and fewer highly expanded clones, which suggests clonal expansion. Persistent disease showed preferential use of TRBV28, TRBJ1-2 and TRBJ2-5, whereas newly diagnosed disease favored TRBV20-1 and TRBJ2-1. Patients with persistent disease shared more public clonotypes (about 3,000) than newly diagnosed patients did (around 980). The study examined only peripheral blood because the primary lesion, thyroid tissue, could not be accessed.

A few counts support this clonotype. Its antigen is currently not known. It has no much larger one-base neighbor in the sample; base qualities were not kept. Interpreted using the paper, the time point label stands for: newly diagnosed GD, antithyroid drugs for less than 3 months. RNA was extracted from PBMCs in TRIzol for both TCR sequencing and RNA sequencing. The diagnosis of Graves' disease followed American Thyroid Association guidelines. Recruitment of patients was carried out at an endocrinology department in Xi'an, China. Each patient gave roughly 8.4 milliliters of peripheral blood, collected in an EDTA anticoagulant tube. PBMCs were isolated by Ficoll Paque Plus density gradient separation without further T cell sorting. An Agilent 2100 Bioanalyzer and agarose gel were used to check RNA quality, and a NanoDrop 2000 was used to measure RNA concentration. Library generation was performed with multiplex PCR. Sequencing was performed on an Illumina HiSeq 4000. To build TCR beta libraries, CDR3 regions were amplified by Arm-PCR using iRepertoire HTBI primers. Before sequencing, the PCR products went through gel purification. In the authors' own workflow: Gene usage analysis of CDR3 amino acid clonotypes relied on the 62 TRBV and 12 to 15 TRBJ segments identified across samples. COPE and FqMerger were used to merge the filtered high-quality paired reads into contigs. Contigs were aligned with BLAST to IMGT TRBV, TRBD and TRBJ reference genes, and CDR3 was defined per IMGT. Any clonotype with a frequency above 0.1% was counted as a highly expanded clone. Repertoire diversity was measured by Shannon entropy, and V-J evenness by the Gini coefficient. Public clonotypes were defined as clonotypes shared by more than one individual. TCRdb passed the public sequencing reads through fastp at Q25 and MiXCR, retaining productive beta sequences. Merged by CDR3 protein, the rows form single entries marked with the most common genes and DNA. For this entry, the V and J calls and clone size follow TCRdb and not the study's own pipeline. The sample profile shows 550,000 to 600,000 distinct CDR3 sequences; approximately 16% of them were found once. The ten most abundant clones make up about 12% of the sample.

Including cysteine and phenylalanine, the CDR3 has 13 amino acids. The only DNA kept is the CDR3, 39 bases in frame from the first base. The germline V gene (reference sequence) yields MNHEY for CDR1 and SMNVEV for CDR2. V is pared back by 1 base and J by 7 bases, with 11 bases lying between the germline termini. The sample was also reused in another study, on T cells in Graves' hyperthyroidism and ophthalmopathy. Drawing on the second study: A patient counted as having stable Graves' hyperthyroidism if no progression to ophthalmopathy occurred over 18 months of follow-up. Hyperthyroidism patients were newly diagnosed, with disease duration under 2 months, and aged 18 to 65 years. Exclusion was applied to patients with uncontrolled infections, other autoimmune diseases, pregnancy or lactation. Diagnoses were based on clinical symptoms, serum thyroxine and TRAb, thyroid ultrasound and orbital computed tomography. The TCR CDR3 was subjected to a first round of RT-PCR using the HTBI primer set and the Qiagen OneStep RT-PCR kit. Most expanded thyroid clonotypes (frequency above 0.001) were also found in blood, which suggests that blood repertoires may mirror thyroid immune responses. A 13 V-J signature model separated ophthalmopathy from stable hyperthyroidism, with roughly 88% sensitivity and 81.08% specificity in cross-validation and 80%/75% in testing. In validation, the model predicted progression to ophthalmopathy a median of around six months before onset, with about 71% sensitivity and 72.22% specificity. TCR V-J signatures able to tell the groups apart were searched for in a discovery cohort of 95 or so patients, of whom about 40 had Graves' ophthalmopathy and 57 had stable Graves' hyperthyroidism. Whether ophthalmopathy could be predicted prospectively was tested in an independent validation cohort made up of under 20 hyperthyroidism patients plus 17 patients who later progressed to ophthalmopathy. The 75 to 100 discovery patients were randomly split 7:3 into training and test sets. In addition, the study compared T-cell repertoires in thyroid tissue and in blood from 6 or 7 Graves' hyperthyroidism patients. Following sampling, methimazole starting at 30 mg daily was given to hyperthyroidism patients, and high-dose intravenous methylprednisolone was given to ophthalmopathy patients. The libraries were constructed in a second round of multiplex PCR and then size-selected and purified. Sequencing of the libraries was done on an Illumina HiSeq2000 using paired-end 100 bp reads. SOAPnuke was used to process the raw data, with reads discarded if the reads contained adapters or uncalled bases, had a mean Phred below 15, or lacked an exact constant-primer or identifier match. High-quality paired reads were merged using COPE v1.2.5, and each unique nucleotide sequence was defined as a clonotype. Clonotypes were aligned to IMGT TRBV, TRBD and TRBJ reference segments using MiTCR v1.1. The analysis was restricted to V-J combinations with a frequency above 0.0001, which together covered 99% to 99.2% of the repertoires. The TCS score was defined as F50 (clonal expansion) divided by E x V (chaos), with BLOSUM62-based TCRdist calculated between CDR3 peptides within each V-J. Welch's t-statistics and random forest reduced 500 to 550 V-J features to roughly 13, which were used in a naive Bayes classifier (R e1071). No statistical method was used to set the sample size in advance, and investigators knew the group allocation. According to the paper, TCR Vbeta CDR3 sequencing was carried out on more than 120 peripheral blood samples, which came from fewer than 50 ophthalmopathy, about 75 hyperthyroidism and approximately 17 progressor patients.

The TCR was taken from a man younger than 35 with Graves disease. Donor details come from another sample of the same person, matched by shared clones. This chain joins TRBV27 to TRBJ2-7; the D call is tentative, TRBD1 or TRBD2, as each matches 5 bases. The sample in question was peripheral blood mononuclear cells (PBMCs), obtained at new diagnosis, from a patient treated with antithyroid drugs. CDR3 loop: CASSLWGSGEQYF. The nucleotides are TGTGCCAGCAGTTTATGGGGGTCGGGGGAGCAGTACTTC.